The rows below give T cell receptor beta chains drawn from one sample of a study of blood T cell dynamics during melanoma immunotherapy. TCRdb's table, derived via immunoSEQ multiplex PCR, lists solely in-frame clones and lacks some. The sample consists of 9,900 or so clones, about 80% of them appearing once. This material consisted of blood, taken from a patient treated with checkpoint blockade. These receptors all stem from a human donor with melanoma. The CDR3 runs from the conserved cysteine through the conserved F or W. D genes are given only for firm matches. Rows give clone size only sometimes, using once, few, many, or a class for an expanded clone.

d_gene | j_gene | v_gene | abundance | len | CDR3aa | CDR3nt
TRBD1 | TRBJ1-5 | TRBV6-1 | once | 13 | CASTGTGDQPQHF | TGTGCCAGCACTGGGACAGGGGATCAGCCCCAGCATTTT
TRBD2 | TRBJ2-7 | TRBV6-5 | - | 14 | CASSYAGGPYEQYF | TGTGCCAGCAGTTACGCGGGAGGGCCATACGAGCAGTACTTC
- | TRBJ2-2 | TRBV27 | - | 13 | CASSFPNTGELFF | TGTGCCAGCAGTTTCCCGAACACCGGGGAGCTGTTTTTT
- | TRBJ1-1 | TRBV21-1 | - | 13 | CASSRQGWAEAFF | TGTGCCAGCAGCCGACAGGGGTGGGCTGAAGCTTTCTTT
- | TRBJ2-1 | TRBV6-5 | - | 13 | CASRNSGYNEQFF | TGTGCCAGCAGGAACTCAGGGTACAATGAGCAGTTCTTC
- | TRBJ1-2 | TRBV4-1 | few | 15 | CASSQVAPVVGGYTF | TGCGCCAGCAGCCAAGTGGCCCCGGTAGTTGGTGGCTACACCTTC
- | TRBJ1-5 | TRBV19 | medium-sized | 15 | CASSIAGQAGQPQHF | TGTGCCAGTAGTATCGCTGGCCAGGCGGGTCAGCCCCAGCATTTT
- | TRBJ1-4 | TRBV19 | - | 14 | CASSSQAFDEKLFF | TGTGCCAGTAGTTCTCAGGCTTTTGATGAAAAACTGTTTTTT
- | TRBJ2-4 | TRBV5-1 | - | 14 | CASSPGLGPNIQYF | TGCGCCAGCAGCCCAGGACTGGGGCCGAACATTCAGTACTTC
TRBD1 | TRBJ2-2 | TRBV2 | - | 16 | CASRVKGQGWTGELFF | TGTGCCAGCAGAGTAAAGGGACAGGGGTGGACCGGGGAGCTGTTTTTT
TRBD2 | TRBJ2-5 | TRBV11-3 | few | 16 | CASSFGAGAPGETQYF | TGTGCCAGCAGCTTCGGAGCGGGAGCCCCAGGGGAGACCCAGTACTTC
- | TRBJ2-2 | TRBV6-6 | - | 13 | CASSYLGNRELFF | TGTGCCAGCAGTTACCTGGGAAACCGGGAGCTGTTTTTT
- | TRBJ1-1 | TRBV4-2 | - | 13 | CASSLEFGTEAFF | TGTGCCAGCAGCCTGGAGTTCGGGACTGAAGCTTTCTTT
- | TRBJ2-1 | TRBV7-8 | once | 15 | CASSLASPHSNEQFF | TGTGCCAGCAGCTTAGCGTCTCCTCACAGTAATGAGCAGTTCTTC
- | TRBJ1-1 | TRBV28 | - | 12 | CASSLDSTEAFF | TGTGCCAGCAGCCTCGACAGCACTGAAGCTTTCTTT
- | TRBJ1-1 | TRBV5-1 | - | 15 | CASSLDRQGNTEAFF | TGCGCCAGCAGCTTGGATCGGCAGGGGAACACTGAAGCTTTCTTT
TRBD1 | TRBJ1-1 | TRBV13 | - | 16 | CASSLAGDRGPTEAFF | TGTGCCAGCAGCTTAGCTGGAGACAGGGGTCCCACTGAAGCTTTCTTT
TRBD1 | TRBJ1-4 | TRBV7-2 | - | 16 | CASSIGQATTNEKLFF | TGTGCCAGCAGTATAGGACAGGCCACAACTAATGAAAAACTGTTTTTT
TRBD1 | TRBJ2-5 | TRBV5-1 | - | 17 | CASSVTGLVSKGETQYF | TGCGCCAGCAGCGTGACAGGGTTGGTATCAAAGGGAGAGACCCAGTACTTC
- | TRBJ2-3 | TRBV5-1 | - | 15 | CASRGRGLDTDTQYF | TGCGCCTCCCGGGGTCGGGGGCTCGACACAGATACGCAGTATTTT
- | TRBJ1-1 | TRBV28 | - | 14 | CASSLGGPGTEAFF | TGTGCCAGCAGTTTGGGGGGGCCGGGGACTGAAGCTTTCTTT
- | TRBJ1-1 | TRBV2 | once | 13 | CAREGIRGTEAFF | TGTGCCAGAGAGGGGATAAGAGGCACTGAAGCTTTCTTT
- | TRBJ2-7 | TRBV4-2 | - | 15 | CASSQGASVDYEQYF | TGTGCCAGCAGCCAAGGGGCCAGCGTGGACTACGAGCAGTACTTC
- | TRBJ2-7 | TRBV6-1 | - | 15 | CASTPLKGSSYEQYF | TGTGCCAGCACCCCCTTAAAGGGCAGCTCCTACGAGCAGTACTTC
TRBD2 | TRBJ2-7 | TRBV7-2 | - | 15 | CASSSIRAGGYEQYF | TGTGCCAGCAGCTCTATTCGAGCGGGAGGCTACGAGCAGTACTTC
- | TRBJ1-4 | TRBV15 | large | 14 | CATSRNPGGEKLFF | TGTGCCACCAGCAGAAACCCAGGAGGTGAAAAACTGTTTTTT
TRBD1 | TRBJ2-1 | TRBV28 | - | 14 | CASSSPGTGDEQFF | TGTGCCAGCAGTTCGCCGGGAACAGGGGATGAGCAGTTCTTC
- | TRBJ1-1 | TRBV7-2 | once | 14 | CASSLRRASTEAFF | TGTGCCAGCAGCCTTCGACGGGCCTCCACTGAAGCTTTCTTT
- | TRBJ2-5 | TRBV6-5 | - | 15 | CASSYSAGAQETQYF | TGTGCCAGCAGTTACTCGGCTGGGGCCCAAGAGACCCAGTACTTC
- | TRBJ1-1 | TRBV9 | - | 16 | CASSVGLGGANTEAFF | TGTGCCAGCAGCGTAGGTCTCGGCGGCGCGAACACTGAAGCTTTCTTT
TRBD1 | TRBJ1-5 | TRBV7-2 | few | 15 | CASSLAGDRDQPQHF | TGTGCCAGCAGCTTAGCGGGGGACAGGGATCAGCCCCAGCATTTT
TRBD1 | TRBJ1-4 | TRBV7-9 | - | 16 | CASSSGQGGPNEKLFF | TGTGCCAGCAGCTCCGGACAGGGCGGGCCTAATGAAAAACTGTTTTTT
TRBD1 | TRBJ1-3 | TRBV19 | few | 14 | CASSGTGAGNTIYF | TGTGCCAGTAGTGGGACAGGAGCTGGAAACACCATATATTTT
- | TRBJ2-2 | TRBV4-2 | - | 16 | CASSQDPDTNTGELFF | TGTGCCAGCAGCCAAGATCCCGACACAAACACCGGGGAGCTGTTTTTT
- | TRBJ1-2 | TRBV6-5 | - | 14 | CASSRESSNYGYTF | TGTGCCAGCAGCAGAGAGTCCTCTAACTATGGCTACACCTTC
- | TRBJ1-2 | TRBV4-1 | - | 17 | CASSQDGGSASDYGYTF | TGCGCCAGCAGCCAAGATGGGGGATCAGCCAGCGACTATGGCTACACCTTC
TRBD1 | TRBJ2-7 | TRBV6-5 | - | 16 | CASSYSGGTGGYEQYF | TGTGCCAGCAGTTACTCTGGGGGGACAGGGGGCTACGAGCAGTACTTC
- | TRBJ2-3 | TRBV7-6 | - | 12 | CASSQMRDTQYF | TGTGCCAGCAGCCAGATGAGAGATACGCAGTATTTT
- | TRBJ1-1 | TRBV6-5 | few | 14 | CASSRGTHNTEAFF | TGTGCCAGCAGCCGGGGGACACATAACACTGAAGCTTTCTTT
- | TRBJ1-2 | TRBV6-1 | - | 14 | CASSEGRGVYGYTF | TGTGCCAGCAGTGAAGGAAGGGGGGTATATGGCTACACCTTC
- | TRBJ2-3 | TRBV7-2 | - | 14 | CASSLSDGADTQYF | TGTGCCAGCAGCTTAAGCGACGGGGCAGATACGCAGTATTTT
- | TRBJ2-1 | TRBV4-3 | - | 13 | CASSQGLSHEQFF | TGCGCCAGCAGCCAAGGCTTAAGCCATGAGCAGTTCTTC
- | TRBJ1-5 | TRBV6-1 | - | 14 | CASSGRSYNQPQHF | TGTGCCAGCAGTGGTAGGTCTTACAATCAGCCCCAGCATTTT
- | TRBJ2-2 | TRBV27 | - | 13 | CASRIWSGGELFF | TGTGCCAGCAGAATATGGTCCGGCGGGGAGCTGTTTTTT
- | TRBJ1-6 | TRBV28 | - | 14 | CASSPGFLNSPLHF | TGTGCCAGCAGCCCGGGATTTCTAAATTCACCCCTCCACTTT
- | TRBJ2-3 | TRBV10-3 | - | 14 | CAISGQASTDTQYF | TGTGCCATCAGTGGACAGGCTAGCACAGATACGCAGTATTTT
TRBD1 | TRBJ1-5 | TRBV27 | - | 14 | CASSPTRGVQPQHF | TGTGCCAGCAGCCCGACCAGGGGGGTACAGCCCCAGCATTTT
- | TRBJ1-2 | TRBV28 | once | 15 | CASSFTPDTFYGYTF | TGTGCCAGCAGTTTCACCCCCGACACATTCTATGGCTACACCTTC
- | TRBJ2-1 | TRBV18 | - | 15 | CASSSGASDYNEQFF | TGTGCCAGCTCATCGGGGGCTTCAGACTACAATGAGCAGTTCTTC
TRBD1 | TRBJ2-2 | TRBV11-3 | - | 14 | CASSFGQGFGELFF | TGTGCCAGCAGCTTTGGACAGGGGTTCGGGGAGCTGTTTTTT
- | TRBJ2-5 | TRBV28 | - | 14 | CASRPGLQQETQYF | TGTGCCAGCAGGCCGGGACTGCAACAAGAGACCCAGTACTTC
TRBD1 | TRBJ1-2 | TRBV7-3 | few | 13 | CASSPQGTYGYTF | TGTGCCAGCAGCCCACAGGGGACCTATGGCTACACCTTC